What follows describes a single TCR beta chain. Its antigen is still unknown. Base qualities are not recorded, but no much larger clone differs from it by a single base. Ficoll-Paque density gradient centrifugation was the method used to isolate PBMCs. Sequencing relied on an Illumina NovaSeq 6000. TCRalpha and TCRbeta cDNA libraries were built by 5'RACE with constant-segment primers, adding sample barcodes and unique molecular identifiers. RNA was extracted from every sample with Trizol reagent. Library amplification was performed in two PCR steps, and a second sample barcode and Illumina TruSeq adapters were introduced in the second step. The libraries were sequenced on an Illumina NovaSeq using 2 x 150 bp paired-end reads. Turning to the authors' computational methods: Reads were demultiplexed and collapsed into UMI-guided consensus sequences with migec v1.2.7. Using mixcr v2.1.11, UMI consensuses were aligned to TRA and TRB V and J templates and then assembled into clonotypes. A clonotype was counted as expanded or contracted only when both edgeR and NoisET called the clonotype significant, with the noise models trained on biological replicates. For edgeR calls, the cutoffs were a false discovery rate-adjusted p below 0.01 and a log2 fold-change threshold of 1. PCA with hierarchical clustering of max-normalized trajectories of the 1000 most abundant clonotypes was used as exploratory dynamics analysis. Separately sequenced CD4+ and CD8+ repertoires were used to assign the CD4 or CD8 phenotype of responding clones. The public sequencing data were trimmed at Q25 with fastp and processed into clonotypes with MiXCR by TCRdb, which kept only in-frame beta chains. When rows share a CDR3 protein, they turn into one entry using the most common DNA and genes. The V and J calls follow TCRdb's processing rather than the paper's. This sample holds around 420,000 distinct CDR3 sequences; more than 20% were observed only once. The top ten clones comprise 7% to 9.5% of the sample.

The sample originates from a study of T-cell memory formation after mild COVID-19 (dated by TCRdb to the early 2020s). The study in broad terms: Most TCR sequence clusters were specific to one of the two donors. T-cell clones expanding and contracting after mild COVID-19 in two donors were tracked by longitudinal TCRalpha and TCRbeta repertoire sequencing. Two young, previously healthy adult volunteers, one female and one male, were included in the cohort.

The junction carries 12 bases between V and J, which are trimmed by 3 bases and 3 bases respectively. Spanning cysteine to phenylalanine, the CDR3 consists of 14 amino acids. The only DNA kept is the CDR3, 42 bases in frame from the first base. Reading the germline V gene gives CDR1 MDHEN and CDR2 SYDVKM. On the study overall, not on this receptor specifically: SARS-CoV-2 specificity was not confirmed for the second-wave clones peaking on day 37. From day 15 to 85, contracting clones showed balanced CD4/CD8 phenotypes, whereas a second wave of clones that expanded from day 15 to 37 leaned towards CD4+. Contracting CD4+ clones turned up mainly in the CM and EM memory subsets, whereas EMRA was where CD8+ clones were enriched. Only two mild cases were covered in the study, and larger cohorts including severe cases with pre-infection samples were considered necessary. The detection of some responding clones in pre-infection memory suggests that pre-existing cross-reactive memory T cells joined the SARS-CoV-2 response.

Sequencing was carried out using PBMCs or a T cell subset sorted from them (not recorded which). Recombination joined TRBV28 with TRBJ2-7, and perhaps TRBD2 as D gene, on 6 matching bases. The origin of this receptor is an adult woman who had mild COVID-19 (a few samples of this study predate the infection). The sample titles of this study are shuffled in the database, so cell type and time point are left out; the donor was told from shared clones. This receptor carries the CDR3 CASSFRRGGYEQYF. The base sequence is TGTGCCAGCAGTTTCCGGCGGGGTGGCTACGAGCAGTACTTC. Extended through the reference TRBV28 and TRBJ2-7 proteins, this CDR3 yields the full variable domain: DVKVTQSSRYLVKRTGEKVFLECVQDMDHENMFWYRQDPGLGLRLIYFSYDVKMKEKGDIPEGYSVSREKKERFSLILESASTNQTSMYLCASSFRRGGYEQYFGPGTRLTVT.